The entry that follows covers one TCR beta chain sequence. The data belong to a study of early T cells in non-severe SARS-CoV-2 infection. About the research overall: Unpaired chains resulted from sequencing bulk RNA of unsorted whole blood.

Tagging with unique molecular identifiers was applied to individual cDNA molecules. TCRdb reanalysed the 5' RACE reads using MiXCR and keeps one entry per CDR3 protein. The sample contains around 79,000 distinct CDR3 sequences, around 11% of which appear only once. Between the trimmed V and J ends, which lost 0 bases and 8 bases, there was a span of 10 bases. This CDR3 contains 14 residues. The germline V gene has CDR1 ENHRY and CDR2 SYGVKD. The chain employs TRBV10-3 and TRBJ1-4; D remains ambiguous. The sequenced sample was whole blood, obtained at baseline. This clonotype was sampled from an adult who was a healthcare worker with PCR-confirmed SARS-CoV-2 infection or an uninfected control (not recorded which). Here the CDR3 reads CAISESVVGEKLFF. For the CDR3, the DNA is TGTGCCATCAGTGAGTCGGTGGTTGGGGAAAAACTGTTTTTT.